This T cell receptor beta chain was observed in a study of cytomegalovirus exposure and HLA in healthy donors. Of note for this clone: Its cognate antigen is unknown.

Trimming stripped 0 bases from V and 5 bases from J, with 11 bases between. This CDR3 has 15 residues. Germline values: CDR1 MNHEY, CDR2 SMNVEV (reference sequence). Vbeta (60) and Jbeta (13) primers were used in the PCR. Source study methods: Among the unique TCR beta chains that a later analysis counted, about 81 million in all, 10 million to 11 million were shared. Assay: immunoSEQ multiplex PCR; the TCRdb copy retains only in-frame clones and omits some. D and trimming were read from the DNA, whereas the V and J calls and clone size are those reported in that table. The table lists fewer than 250,000 clones, around 84% of them singletons, with 3.4% in the top ten. Whole-study findings and limits: The authors listed 150 to 200 TCR beta chains as cytomegalovirus-associated. Among CMV-associated TCR beta chains, most appeared HLA-restricted in a later analysis.

This chain links TRBV27 with TRBJ1-5; a weak D match, TRBD1 (6 bases). The sequenced material came from PBMCs. The sequence came from a man between 40 and 49 years old in good health and CMV-seropositive. CDR3 sequence: CASSLSSGVHQPQHF. CDR3 in DNA: TGTGCCAGCAGTTTATCGTCAGGGGTGCATCAGCCCCAGCATTTT.